This TCR beta chain was documented in a study of blood T cell repertoires in COVID-19. Germline CDR1 and CDR2: LGHDT and YNNKEL (reference sequence). The CDR3 is 12 amino acids. Method: immunoSEQ multiplex PCR; TCRdb's copy keeps in-frame clones and lacks some. This table has hundreds of thousands of clones, 70% to 90% appearing once. In regard to this clone: One junction end does not reproduce the germline sequence, and a read error may be involved.

The specimen sequenced was PBMCs or T cells enriched from blood (not recorded which). This receptor was identified in a woman aged 55-75 years in a cohort exposed to, infected with or recovered from COVID-19 (not recorded which). This sequence joins TRBV3-1 (or the pseudogene TRBV3-2) and TRBJ2-7; possible D gene TRBD2, 5 bases. For the CDR3, the DNA is TGTGCCAGCAGCCAAGAGAGGGCCAGGATTGACTTC. Its protein product is CASSQERARIDF.